This T cell receptor beta chain comes out of a study of shared clonotypes between healthy human individuals. Profiled with immunoSEQ multiplex PCR; TCRdb holds only in-frame clones, not every one. The sample includes hundreds of thousands of clones, roughly 96% seen only once; the top ten take 0.11%. Germline V gene sequence: CDR1 SGHNT, CDR2 YYREEE (reference sequence). Trimming took off 4 bases at V and 2 bases at J, with 12 bases between the two ends. The CDR3 totals 15 residues. Naive CD8 populations comprised CD45RO-negative cells positively selected for CCR7, excluding terminally differentiated effector memory CD45RA+ cells.

The sequenced sample was naive CD8+ T cells sorted from blood. The V gene is TRBV5-4, the J gene TRBJ2-2; D is undetermined. The sequence was collected from a woman aged 25 to 45 in good health. The CDR3 loop is CASSPGSLNTGELFF. For the CDR3, the DNA is TGTGCCAGCAGCCCTGGGTCCCTTAACACCGGGGAGCTGTTTTTT.